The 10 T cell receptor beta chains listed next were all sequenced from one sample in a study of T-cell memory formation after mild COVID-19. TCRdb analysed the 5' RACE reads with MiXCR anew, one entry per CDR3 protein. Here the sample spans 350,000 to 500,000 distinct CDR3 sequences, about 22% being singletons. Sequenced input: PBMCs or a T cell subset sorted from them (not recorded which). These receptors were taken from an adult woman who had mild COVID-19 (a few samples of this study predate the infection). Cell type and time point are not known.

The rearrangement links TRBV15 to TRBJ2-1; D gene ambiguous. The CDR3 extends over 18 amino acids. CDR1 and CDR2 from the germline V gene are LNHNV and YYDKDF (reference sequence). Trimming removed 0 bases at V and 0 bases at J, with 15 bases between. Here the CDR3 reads CATSREAATVSSYNEQFF. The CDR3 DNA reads TGTGCCACCAGCAGAGAAGCCGCAACGGTTAGCTCCTACAATGAGCAGTTCTTC.

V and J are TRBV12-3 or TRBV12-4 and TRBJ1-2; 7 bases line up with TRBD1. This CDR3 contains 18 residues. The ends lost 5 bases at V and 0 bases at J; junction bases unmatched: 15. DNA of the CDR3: TGTGCCAGCAGTATCATTGGGGACAGCGAGACTTCTAACTATGGCTACACCTTC. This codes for CASSIIGDSETSNYGYTF.

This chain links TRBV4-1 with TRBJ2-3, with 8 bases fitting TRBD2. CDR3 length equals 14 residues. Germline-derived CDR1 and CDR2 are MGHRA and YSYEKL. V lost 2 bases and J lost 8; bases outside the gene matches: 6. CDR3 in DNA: TGCGCCAGCAGCCAAACCGGACTAGCTGGTACGCAGTATTTT. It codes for CASSQTGLAGTQYF.

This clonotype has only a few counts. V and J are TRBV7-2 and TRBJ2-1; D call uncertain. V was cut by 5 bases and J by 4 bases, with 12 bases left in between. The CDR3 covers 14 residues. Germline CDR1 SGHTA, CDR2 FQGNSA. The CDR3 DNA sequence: TGTGCCAGCAGCAAACCCGGGCCTTACAATGAGCAGTTCTTC. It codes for CASSKPGPYNEQFF.

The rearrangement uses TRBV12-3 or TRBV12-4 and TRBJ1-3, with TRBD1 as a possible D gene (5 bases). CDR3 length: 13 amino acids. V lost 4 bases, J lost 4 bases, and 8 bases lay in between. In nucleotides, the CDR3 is TGTGCCAGCAGTTACAGGTCCGGAAACACCATATATTTT. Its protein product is CASSYRSGNTIYF.

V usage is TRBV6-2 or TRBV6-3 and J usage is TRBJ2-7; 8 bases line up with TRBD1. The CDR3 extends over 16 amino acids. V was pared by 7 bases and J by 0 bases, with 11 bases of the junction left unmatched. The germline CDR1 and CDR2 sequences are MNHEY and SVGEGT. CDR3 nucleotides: TGTGCCAGCACAACATTCAGGACAGGGTCCTCCTACGAGCAGTACTTC. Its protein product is CASTTFRTGSSYEQYF.

This CDR3 reads CASSFQTLEAFF. Written as DNA, the CDR3 is TGTGCCAGCAGCTTTCAAACATTGGAAGCTTTCTTT. The chain links TRBV13 to TRBJ1-1, with D hard to call. The CDR3 spans 12 residues. V lost 3 bases, J lost 8 bases, and 10 bases lay in between. CDR1 and CDR2 from the germline V gene are PRHDT and FYEKMQ (reference sequence).

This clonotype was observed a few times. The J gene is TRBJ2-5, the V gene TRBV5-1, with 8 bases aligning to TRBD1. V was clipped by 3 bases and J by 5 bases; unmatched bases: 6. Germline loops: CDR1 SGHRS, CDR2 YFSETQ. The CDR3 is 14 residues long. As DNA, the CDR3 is TGCGCCAGCAGCTCTGGACAGGGTGTCGAGACCCAGTACTTC. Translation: CASSSGQGVETQYF.

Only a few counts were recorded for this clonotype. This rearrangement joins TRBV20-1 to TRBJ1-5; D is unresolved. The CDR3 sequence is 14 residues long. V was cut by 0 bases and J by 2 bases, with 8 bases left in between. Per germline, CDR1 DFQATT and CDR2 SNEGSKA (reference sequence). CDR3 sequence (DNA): TGCAGTGCTAGAGACGGGGATGGCAATCAGCCCCAGCATTTT. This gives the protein CSARDGDGNQPQHF.

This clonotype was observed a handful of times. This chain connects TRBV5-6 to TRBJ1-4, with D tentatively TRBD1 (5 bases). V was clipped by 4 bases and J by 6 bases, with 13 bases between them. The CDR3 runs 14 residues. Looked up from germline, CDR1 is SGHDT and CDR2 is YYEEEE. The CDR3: CASSPVGEDEKLFF. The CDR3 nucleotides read TGTGCCAGCAGCCCTGTGGGGGAGGATGAAAAACTGTTTTTT. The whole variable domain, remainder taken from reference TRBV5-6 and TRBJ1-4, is DAGVTQSPTHLIKTRGQQVTLRCSPKSGHDTVSWYQQALGQGPQFIFQYYEEEERQRGNFPDRFSGHQFPNYSSELNVNALLLGDSALYLCASSPVGEDEKLFFGSGTQLSVL.